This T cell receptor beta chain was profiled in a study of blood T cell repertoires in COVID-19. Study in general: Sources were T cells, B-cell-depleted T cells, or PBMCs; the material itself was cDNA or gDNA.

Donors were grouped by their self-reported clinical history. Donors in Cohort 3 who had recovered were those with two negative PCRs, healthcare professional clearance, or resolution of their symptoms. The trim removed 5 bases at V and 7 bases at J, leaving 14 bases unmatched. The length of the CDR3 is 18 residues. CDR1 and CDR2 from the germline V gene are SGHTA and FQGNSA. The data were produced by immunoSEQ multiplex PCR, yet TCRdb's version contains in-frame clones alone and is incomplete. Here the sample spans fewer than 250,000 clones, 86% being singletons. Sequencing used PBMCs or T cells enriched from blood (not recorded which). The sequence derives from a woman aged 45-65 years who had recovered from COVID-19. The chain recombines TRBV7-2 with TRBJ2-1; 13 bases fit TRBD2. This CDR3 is CASSPGAKGTSGTNEQFF. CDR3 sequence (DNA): TGTGCCAGCAGCCCGGGGGCCAAAGGGACTAGCGGGACTAATGAGCAGTTCTTC. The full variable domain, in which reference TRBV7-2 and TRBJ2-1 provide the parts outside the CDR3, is GAGVSQSPSNKVTEKGKDVELRCDPISGHTALYWYRQSLGQGLEFLIYFQGNSAPDKSGLPSDRFSAERTGGSVSTLTIQRTQQEDSAVYLCASSPGAKGTSGTNEQFFGPGTRLTVL.